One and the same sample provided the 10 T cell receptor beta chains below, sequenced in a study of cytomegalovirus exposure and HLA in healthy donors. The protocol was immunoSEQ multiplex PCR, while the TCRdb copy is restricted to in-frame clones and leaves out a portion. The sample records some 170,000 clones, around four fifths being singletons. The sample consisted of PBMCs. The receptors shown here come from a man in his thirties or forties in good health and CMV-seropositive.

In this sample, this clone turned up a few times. In DNA form, the CDR3 reads TGCGCCAGCAGCCAGGTAGCGGGTGCCCTAAGGGAGCAGTTCTTC. Its translation is CASSQVAGALREQFF. The rearrangement uses TRBV4-3 and TRBJ2-1, with 7 bases that match TRBD2. Germline CDR1 reads LGHNA; CDR2 reads YSLEER. V was pared by 3 bases and J by 10 bases, with 12 bases of the junction left unmatched. The CDR3 consists of 15 residues.

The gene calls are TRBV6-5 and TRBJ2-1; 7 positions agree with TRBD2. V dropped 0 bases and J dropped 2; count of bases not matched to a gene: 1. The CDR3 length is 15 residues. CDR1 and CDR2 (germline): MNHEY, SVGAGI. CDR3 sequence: CASSYSAGPYNEQFF. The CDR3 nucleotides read TGTGCCAGCAGTTACTCAGCGGGACCCTACAATGAGCAGTTCTTC.

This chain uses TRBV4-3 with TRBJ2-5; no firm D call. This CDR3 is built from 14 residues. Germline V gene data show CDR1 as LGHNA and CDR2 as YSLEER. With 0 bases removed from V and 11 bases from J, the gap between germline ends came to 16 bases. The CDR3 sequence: CASSQDVSPPKQYF. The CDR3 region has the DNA TGCGCCAGCAGCCAAGATGTGAGCCCTCCTAAACAGTACTTC.

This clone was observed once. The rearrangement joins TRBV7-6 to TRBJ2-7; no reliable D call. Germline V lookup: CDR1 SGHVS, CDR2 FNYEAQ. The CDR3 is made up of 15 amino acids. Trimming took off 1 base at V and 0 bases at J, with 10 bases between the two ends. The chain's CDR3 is CASSLGSGSSYEQYF. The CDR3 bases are TGTGCCAGCAGCTTAGGTTCCGGGTCCTCCTACGAGCAGTACTTC.

The chain's CDR3 is CAWVRGGGWETQYF. The CDR3 nucleotides read TGTGCCTGGGTGAGAGGCGGGGGCTGGGAGACCCAGTACTTC. The rearrangement links TRBV30 to TRBJ2-5; perhaps TRBD2 as D (7 bases). Trimming took off 5 bases at V and 5 bases at J, with 18 bases between the two ends. Per the germline V gene, CDR1 is GTSNPN and CDR2 is SVGIG (reference sequence). This CDR3 comprises 14 residues.

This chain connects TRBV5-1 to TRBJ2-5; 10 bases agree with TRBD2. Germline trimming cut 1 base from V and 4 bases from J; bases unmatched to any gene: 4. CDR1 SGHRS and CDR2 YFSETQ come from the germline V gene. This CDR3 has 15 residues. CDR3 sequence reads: CASSLRLAGVETQYF. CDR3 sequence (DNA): TGCGCCAGCAGCTTGCGGCTAGCGGGGGTAGAGACCCAGTACTTC.

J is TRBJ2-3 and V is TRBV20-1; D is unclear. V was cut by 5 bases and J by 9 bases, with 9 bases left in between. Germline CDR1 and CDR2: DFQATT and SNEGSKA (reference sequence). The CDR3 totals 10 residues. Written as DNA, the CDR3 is TGCAGTGCTTTCTATACCACGCAGTATTTT. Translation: CSAFYTTQYF.

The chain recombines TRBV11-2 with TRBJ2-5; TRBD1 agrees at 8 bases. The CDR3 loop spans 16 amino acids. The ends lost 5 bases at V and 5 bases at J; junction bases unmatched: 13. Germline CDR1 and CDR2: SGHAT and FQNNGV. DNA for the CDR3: TGTGCCAGCAGCGCAGGGACAGGTCCCCACTGGGAGACCCAGTACTTC. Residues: CASSAGTGPHWETQYF.

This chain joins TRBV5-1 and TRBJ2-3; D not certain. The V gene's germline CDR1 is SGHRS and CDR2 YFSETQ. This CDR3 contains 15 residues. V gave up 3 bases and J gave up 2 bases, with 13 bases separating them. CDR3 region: CASSSFEGATDTQYF. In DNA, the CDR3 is TGCGCCAGCAGCTCATTCGAAGGAGCCACAGATACGCAGTATTTT.

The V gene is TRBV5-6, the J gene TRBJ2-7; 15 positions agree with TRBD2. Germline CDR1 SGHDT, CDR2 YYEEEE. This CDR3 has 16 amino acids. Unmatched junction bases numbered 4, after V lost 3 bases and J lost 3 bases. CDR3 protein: CASSSGTSGGIYEQYF. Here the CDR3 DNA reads TGTGCCAGCAGCTCCGGGACTAGCGGGGGGATCTACGAGCAGTACTTC.